One sample yielded the 22 T cell receptor beta chains listed below, sequenced in a study of T cells after posttransplantation cyclophosphamide. Data came from immunoSEQ multiplex PCR; TCRdb stores just in-frame clones and leaves some out. The sample shows roughly 30,000 clones, 80% to 90% of them seen only once. The sequencing input was PBMCs. These TCRs come from a woman aged 40 to 55 with a blood cancer, CMV-positive, and with a related stem cell donor.

The chain combines TRBV28 with TRBJ1-3, with D possibly TRBD1 on 5 matching bases. This CDR3 is 16 amino acids long. CDR1 is MDHEN and CDR2 is SYDVKM in the germline V gene. The germline V and J ends were trimmed by 8 bases and 3 bases, with 20 bases remaining between them. Written as DNA, the CDR3 is TGTGCCAGCTCTTCTGCGGGGGGGGAAGGTGGAAACACCATATATTTT. Protein: CASSSAGGEGGNTIYF.

The chain is built from TRBV18 and TRBJ2-7; 9 bases agree with TRBD1. The J segment lost 2 bases and the V segment lost 4 bases, leaving 21 bases of the junction unmatched. The V gene's germline CDR1 is KGHSH and CDR2 LQKENI. The length of the CDR3 is 20 residues. This CDR3 is CASSHHLLGQGSLLTYEQYF. CDR3 nucleotide sequence: TGTGCCAGCTCACATCACTTACTAGGACAGGGGTCACTATTAACCTACGAGCAGTACTTC.

V and J are TRBV7-2 and TRBJ2-3, with 8 bases matching TRBD1. The V segment lost 4 bases and the J segment 4 bases; nucleotides outside the gene matches: 1. Germline V lookup: CDR1 SGHTA, CDR2 FQGNSA. The CDR3 sequence is 13 residues long. The CDR3 DNA reads as TGTGCCAGCAGCTCGACAGGGGCAGATACGCAGTATTTT. It encodes CASSSTGADTQYF.

This chain joins TRBV9 and TRBJ2-2; D may be TRBD1 (7 bases). The CDR3 is made up of 17 amino acids. V gave up 0 bases and J gave up 0 bases, with 12 bases separating them. Germline V gives CDR1 SGDLS, CDR2 YYNGEE. The CDR3 is CASSVVGGTANTGELFF. CDR3 bases: TGTGCCAGCAGCGTAGTCGGAGGGACAGCGAACACCGGGGAGCTGTTTTTT.

The CDR3 loop reads CASSLGFAGGNGELFF. The CDR3 nucleotides read TGTGCCAGCAGTCTGGGGTTTGCAGGGGGTAACGGGGAGCTGTTTTTT. J is TRBJ2-2 and V is TRBV28; 7 positions match TRBD1. Germline V CDR1 and CDR2: MDHEN, SYDVKM. Trimming at V came to 5 bases and at J to 7 bases, leaving 13 bases not matched to a gene. The CDR3 length is 16 residues.

This clone occurred a few times. The chain has TRBV4-2 and TRBJ2-1, with D perhaps matching TRBD2 (5 bases). Germline V lookup: CDR1 LGHNA, CDR2 YNFKEQ. Trimming took 0 bases from V and 9 from J, leaving 12 bases between them. The CDR3 consists of 14 residues. DNA of the CDR3: TGTGCCAGCAGCCAAGATATCTCGGGAAGTGAGCAGTTCTTC. Protein: CASSQDISGSEQFF.

The J gene is TRBJ1-2, the V gene TRBV5-1, with D possibly TRBD1 on 5 matching bases. The CDR3 is 13 residues long. V was shortened by 4 bases and J by 3 bases, with 10 bases between the two germline ends. The germline V gene has CDR1 SGHRS and CDR2 YFSETQ. The CDR3 DNA sequence: TGCGCCAGCAGCCTAGACAGCCACTATGGCTACACCTTC. This sequence encodes CASSLDSHYGYTF.

The V call is TRBV7-9, the J call TRBJ2-2, with 13 positions matching TRBD2. Germline-derived CDR1 and CDR2 are SEHNR and FQNEAQ (reference sequence). Trimming cost V 4 bases and J 0 bases; bases outside gene matches: 8. The CDR3 spans 19 residues. The CDR3 reads CASSSPPGLAGPNTGELFF. In DNA, the CDR3 is TGTGCCAGCAGCTCCCCCCCGGGACTAGCGGGGCCGAACACCGGGGAGCTGTTTTTT.

The chain couples TRBV5-1 to TRBJ1-2; the match to TRBD1 covers 7 bases. This CDR3 contains 14 residues. J was trimmed by 2 bases and V by 4 bases; bases with no gene match: 5. CDR1 is SGHRS, CDR2 YFSETQ, per germline. Here the CDR3 reads CASSLGQLNYGYTF. DNA of the CDR3: TGCGCCAGCAGCCTGGGACAGCTAAACTATGGCTACACCTTC. The variable domain in full, with the rest retrieved from reference TRBV5-1 and TRBJ1-2, is KAGVTQTPRYLIKTRGQQVTLSCSPISGHRSVSWYQQTPGQGLQFLFEYFSETQRNKGNFPGRFSGRQFSNSRSEMNVSTLELGDSALYLCASSLGQLNYGYTFGSGTRLTVV.

The chain joins TRBV5-6 to TRBJ1-4; TRBD1 agrees at 7 bases. Unmatched junction bases numbered 6, after V lost 0 bases and J lost 7 bases. The germline gives CDR1 SGHDT, CDR2 YYEEEE. The CDR3 consists of 15 residues. Here the CDR3 reads CASSLGQGRGEKLFF. CDR3 nucleotides: TGTGCCAGCAGCTTGGGACAGGGCAGGGGTGAAAAACTGTTTTTT.

CDR3 nucleotide sequence: TGTGCCAGCAGTTACTCGTTGTCCAGGGAGGCTTCTCTTCTCCACTTT. Its protein product is CASSYSLSREASLLHF. The chain is built from TRBV6-5 and TRBJ1-6; tentatively, D is TRBD1 (5 bases). The CDR3 spans 16 residues. V lost 0 bases and J 16 bases, leaving 22 bases between the germline ends. Per the germline V gene, CDR1 is MNHEY and CDR2 is SVGAGI.

The rearrangement joins TRBV6-1 to TRBJ1-5; unclear D gene. From germline, CDR1 is MNHNS and CDR2 SASEGT. There are 15 residues in the CDR3. The ends were cut back, 3 bases at V and 0 bases at J, with 9 bases in the middle. CDR3 sequence reads: CASSEYGSSNQPQHF. The CDR3 nucleotides are TGTGCCAGCAGTGAGTACGGTTCTAGCAATCAGCCCCAGCATTTT.

The V and J genes are TRBV5-4 and TRBJ2-7; tentative D call: TRBD1 (6 bases). V lost 1 base and J lost 4, with 15 bases in between. Germline-derived CDR1 and CDR2 are SGHNT and YYREEE (reference sequence). The CDR3 extends over 15 amino acids. The CDR3 loop is CASSLIGGTSYEQYF. The CDR3 nucleotides are TGTGCCAGCAGCTTGATAGGGGGAACTTCTTACGAGCAGTACTTC.

Here the CDR3 reads CASSRISGTSFYNEQFF. Written as DNA, the CDR3 is TGTGCCAGCAGCCGAATCTCCGGGACTAGCTTTTACAATGAGCAGTTCTTC. The chain uses TRBV4-2 and TRBJ2-1; 9 nucleotides match TRBD2. This CDR3 is built from 17 residues. CDR1 LGHNA and CDR2 YNFKEQ come from the germline V gene. V lost 4 bases to trimming and J lost 4 bases; unmatched junction nucleotides: 11.

The genes are TRBV7-6 and TRBJ2-7; D possibly corresponds to TRBD1 (6 bases). CDR1 and CDR2 from the germline V gene are SGHVS and FNYEAQ. V lost 5 bases to trimming and J lost 7 bases, with 12 bases between them. This CDR3 is 12 amino acids long. The CDR3 nucleotides read TGTGCCAGCAGCCGCAAGGGGGAGGAGCAGTACTTC. Its translation is CASSRKGEEQYF.

The chain uses TRBV4-1 and TRBJ2-1; 10 bases map to TRBD2. J gave up 9 bases and V 0 bases, and 11 bases lay outside the gene matches. This CDR3 spans 17 amino acids. Germline V gene data show CDR1 as MGHRA and CDR2 as YSYEKL. CDR3 protein: CASSQEGVSGGSGEQFF. CDR3 nucleotides: TGCGCCAGCAGCCAAGAAGGGGTTAGCGGGGGGAGCGGTGAGCAGTTCTTC.

The J gene is TRBJ1-2, the V gene TRBV6-1; 7 nucleotides match TRBD1. Germline V gene data show CDR1 as MNHNS and CDR2 as SASEGT. The CDR3 runs 16 residues. Unmatched junction bases numbered 9, after V lost 4 bases and J lost 1 base. CDR3 sequence reads: CASSVSRGMVNYGYTF. As DNA, the CDR3 is TGTGCCAGCAGTGTATCCAGGGGGATGGTTAACTATGGCTACACCTTC.

This clone was recorded once. The chain joins TRBV9 to TRBJ2-7; TRBD2 might be the D (6 bases). Germline-derived CDR1 and CDR2 are SGDLS and YYNGEE. This CDR3 region has 14 residues. Between the trimmed V and J ends, which lost 0 bases and 2 bases, there was a span of 9 bases. The CDR3 reads CASSVEGGPYEQYF. CDR3 DNA sequence: TGTGCCAGCAGCGTAGAGGGAGGACCCTACGAGCAGTACTTC.

This chain connects TRBV6-5 to TRBJ1-4; 7 nucleotides align to TRBD1. The germline V gene encodes CDR1 MNHEY and CDR2 SVGAGI. Trimming cost V 2 bases and J 8 bases; bases outside gene matches: 8. This CDR3 comprises 15 residues. The CDR3, as DNA: TGTGCCAGCAGTTACGGCCATCCGGACAGGGAAAAACTGTTTTTT. It translates to CASSYGHPDREKLFF.

V is TRBV10-3 and J is TRBJ1-5; weak D call: TRBD1 (6 bases). Germline values: CDR1 ENHRY, CDR2 SYGVKD. Trimming removed 7 bases at V and 4 bases at J, with 20 bases between. The CDR3 runs 16 residues. CDR3 nucleotide sequence: TGTGCCATCACCACTAGGGGGGGGAGGGGAAATCAGCCCCAGCATTTT. It encodes CAITTRGGRGNQPQHF.

This chain connects TRBV6-5 to TRBJ1-1; tentatively, D is TRBD1 (5 bases). This CDR3 has 13 amino acids. CDR1 and CDR2 from the germline V gene are MNHEY and SVGAGI. Deletions cut 5 bases from V and 6 bases from J, with 13 bases between. CDR3 sequence (DNA): TGTGCCAGCAGTCTTGTACAGGCCTCTGAAGCTTTCTTT. It encodes CASSLVQASEAFF.

The chain couples TRBV5-1 to TRBJ2-5; TRBD2 might be the D (5 bases). Germline CDR1 and CDR2: SGHRS and YFSETQ. V was clipped by 4 bases and J by 7 bases, with 20 bases between them. CDR3 length equals 15 residues. This CDR3 is CASSTTRVGEGTQYF. In DNA form, the CDR3 reads TGCGCCAGCAGCACCACCCGCGTAGGTGAGGGGACCCAGTACTTC.